Below are 7 T cell receptor beta chains sequenced from a single sample in a study of Ad26.COV2.S vaccination and SARS-CoV-2 variants. Treatment meaning: around 19 received Ad26.COV2.S at low or high dose, single or two shots; about 5 received placebo; per-sample allocation not given. Collection of samples fell on day 63 after the first vaccine or placebo injection. The method was immunoSEQ multiplex PCR; TCRdb's version includes in-frame clones alone and lacks a portion of them. This repertoire shows some 240,000 clones, around nine tenths found once; its top ten account for less than 3.5%. The sequences come from peripheral blood, collected in a trial of Ad26.COV2.S vaccine versus placebo. The source is a person aged 18 to 59 who received the Ad26.COV2.S COVID-19 vaccine or a placebo.

This clone came up once. The chain links TRBV6-6 to TRBJ2-1; tentative D call: TRBD2 (7 bases). Trimming stripped 5 bases from V and 10 bases from J, with 21 bases between. Looked up from germline, CDR1 is MNHNY and CDR2 is SVGAGI (reference sequence). The CDR3 sequence is 15 residues long. The CDR3 loop reads CASSLGGGLGGEQFF. The CDR3 DNA reads as TGTGCCAGCAGTCTAGGGGGGGGTTTAGGCGGGGAGCAGTTCTTC.

The V call is TRBV3-1 (or the pseudogene TRBV3-2), the J call TRBJ1-3; 10 bases match TRBD1. V lost 1 base, J lost 2 bases, and 2 bases stayed unmatched. Germline CDR1 reads LGHDT; CDR2 reads YNNKEL (reference sequence). The CDR3 is 16 amino acids. In nucleotides, the CDR3 is TGTGCCAGCAGCCAAGGACAGGGGGCGCCTGGAAACACCATATATTTT. Translating it yields CASSQGQGAPGNTIYF.

CDR3 in DNA: TGTGCCAGCAGCTTAAGCGGGAGAGTCTACAATGAGCAGTTCTTC. It encodes CASSLSGRVYNEQFF. This sequence joins TRBV7-9 and TRBJ2-1; 8 positions agree with TRBD2. J gave up 3 bases and V 2 bases, and 3 bases lay outside the gene matches. The CDR3 has 15 residues. Germline V gene sequence: CDR1 SEHNR, CDR2 FQNEAQ (reference sequence).

This chain connects TRBV11-2 to TRBJ1-3; possibly TRBD1 for D (5 bases). With 5 bases removed from V and 2 bases from J, the gap between germline ends came to 16 bases. The germline CDR1 and CDR2 sequences are SGHAT and FQNNGV. The CDR3 covers 16 residues. This chain's CDR3 is CASSRSPGTAGNTIYF. The CDR3 DNA reads as TGTGCCAGCAGCCGCAGTCCCGGGACGGCTGGAAACACCATATATTTT. Looking up the rest from reference TRBV11-2 and TRBJ1-3 gives the full variable domain: EAGVAQSPRYKIIEKRQSVAFWCNPISGHATLYWYQQILGQGPKLLIQFQNNGVVDDSQLPKDRFSAERLKGVDSTLKIQPAKLEDSAVYLCASSRSPGTAGNTIYFGEGSWLTVV.

In nucleotides, the CDR3 is TGTGCCAGCAGCTTAGTGGCAGGGGGCCGGGACACTGAAGCTTTCTTT. Protein product: CASSLVAGGRDTEAFF. The chain recombines TRBV7-3 with TRBJ1-1; 8 bases are shared with TRBD1. Germline V gene sequence: CDR1 SGHTA, CDR2 FQGTGA. The CDR3 is 16 residues long. The V gene end was trimmed by 2 bases and the J gene end by 3 bases; junction bases not matched to a gene: 8.

This chain links TRBV5-4 with TRBJ1-1; D remains ambiguous. Germline V gene lookup returns CDR1 SGHNT and CDR2 YYREEE (reference sequence). The CDR3 spans 12 residues. Trimming took 2 bases from V and 9 from J, leaving 11 bases between them. CDR3 region: CASSFDWSKAFF. The CDR3 nucleotides are TGTGCCAGCAGCTTCGATTGGAGCAAAGCTTTCTTT.

The chain combines TRBV30 with TRBJ1-2; the D gene is possibly TRBD1 (5 bases). Trimming left V 3 bases short and J 3 bases short, with 8 bases between. This CDR3 has 12 residues. The germline V gene encodes CDR1 GTSNPN and CDR2 SVGIG (reference sequence). In DNA form, the CDR3 reads TGTGCCTGGAGGGTAGGGGACTATGGCTACACCTTC. Amino acid sequence: CAWRVGDYGYTF.